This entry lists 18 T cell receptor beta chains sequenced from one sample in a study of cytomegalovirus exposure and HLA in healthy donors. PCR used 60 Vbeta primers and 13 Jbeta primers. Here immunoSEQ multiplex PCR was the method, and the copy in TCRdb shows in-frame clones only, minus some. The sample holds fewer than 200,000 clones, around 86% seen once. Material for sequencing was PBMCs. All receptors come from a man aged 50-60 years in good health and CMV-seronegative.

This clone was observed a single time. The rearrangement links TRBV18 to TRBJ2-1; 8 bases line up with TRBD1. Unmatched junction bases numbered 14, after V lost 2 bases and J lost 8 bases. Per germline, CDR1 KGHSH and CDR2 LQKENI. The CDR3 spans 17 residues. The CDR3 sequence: CASSPGTGILLRDEQFF. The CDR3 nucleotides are TGTGCCAGCTCACCAGGGACAGGCATTCTTTTAAGGGATGAGCAGTTCTTC.

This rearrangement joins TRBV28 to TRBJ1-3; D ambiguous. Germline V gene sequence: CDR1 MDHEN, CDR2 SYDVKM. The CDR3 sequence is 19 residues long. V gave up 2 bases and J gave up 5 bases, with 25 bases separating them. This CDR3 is CASSLTPRVGTASRNTIYF. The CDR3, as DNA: TGTGCCAGCAGTTTAACCCCGCGGGTCGGAACAGCGAGCAGAAACACCATATATTTT.

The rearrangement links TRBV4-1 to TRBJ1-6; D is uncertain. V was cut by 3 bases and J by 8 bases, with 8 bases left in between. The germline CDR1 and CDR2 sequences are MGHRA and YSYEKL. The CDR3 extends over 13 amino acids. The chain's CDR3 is CASSHPGDSPLHF. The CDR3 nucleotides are TGCGCCAGCAGCCATCCCGGGGATTCACCCCTCCACTTT.

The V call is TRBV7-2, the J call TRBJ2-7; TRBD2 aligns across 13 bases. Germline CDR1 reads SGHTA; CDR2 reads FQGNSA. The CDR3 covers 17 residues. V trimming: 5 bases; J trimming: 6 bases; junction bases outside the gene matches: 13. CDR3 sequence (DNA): TGTGCCAGCAGCCCAGATACAACTAGCGGGAGGGCCAGCGAGCAGTACTTC. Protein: CASSPDTTSGRASEQYF.

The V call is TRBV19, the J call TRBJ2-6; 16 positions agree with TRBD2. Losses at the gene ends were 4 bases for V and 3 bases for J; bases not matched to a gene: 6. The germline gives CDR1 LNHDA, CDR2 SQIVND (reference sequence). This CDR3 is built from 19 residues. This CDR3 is CASSKGTSGGALGANVLTF. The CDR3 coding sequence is TGTGCCAGTAGTAAAGGGACTAGCGGGGGGGCACTTGGGGCCAACGTCCTGACTTTC.

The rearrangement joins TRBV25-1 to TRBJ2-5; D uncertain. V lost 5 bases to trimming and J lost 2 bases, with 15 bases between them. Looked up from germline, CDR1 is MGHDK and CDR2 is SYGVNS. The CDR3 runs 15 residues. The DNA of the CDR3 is TGTGCCAGCAGTCTAGGCGGAATCGGGCAAGAGACCCAGTACTTC. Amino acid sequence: CASSLGGIGQETQYF.

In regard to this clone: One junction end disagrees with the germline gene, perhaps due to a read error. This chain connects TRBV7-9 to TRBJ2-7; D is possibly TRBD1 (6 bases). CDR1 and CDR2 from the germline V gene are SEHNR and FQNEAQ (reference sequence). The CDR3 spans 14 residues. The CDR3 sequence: CSSSFGQPSYEQYF. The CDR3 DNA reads TGTTCCAGCAGCTTTGGACAGCCCTCCTACGAGCAGTACTTC. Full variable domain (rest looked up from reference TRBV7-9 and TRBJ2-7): DTGVSQNPRHKITKRGQNVTFRCDPISEHNRLYWYRQTLGQGPEFLTYFQNEAQLEKSRLLSDRFSAERPKGSFSTLEIQRTEQGDSAMYLCSSSFGQPSYEQYFGPGTRLTVT.

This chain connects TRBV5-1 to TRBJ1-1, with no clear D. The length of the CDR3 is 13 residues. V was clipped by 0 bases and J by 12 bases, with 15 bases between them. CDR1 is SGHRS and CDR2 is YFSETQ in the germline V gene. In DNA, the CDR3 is TGCGCCAGCAGCTTGGCCCGGCAGGATAATTCTTTCTTT. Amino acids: CASSLARQDNSFF.

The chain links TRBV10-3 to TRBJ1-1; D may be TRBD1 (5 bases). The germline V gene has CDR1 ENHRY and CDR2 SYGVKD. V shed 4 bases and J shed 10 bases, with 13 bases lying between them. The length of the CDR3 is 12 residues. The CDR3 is CAISGAGGGAFF. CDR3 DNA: TGTGCCATCAGTGGTGCTGGGGGGGGAGCTTTCTTT.

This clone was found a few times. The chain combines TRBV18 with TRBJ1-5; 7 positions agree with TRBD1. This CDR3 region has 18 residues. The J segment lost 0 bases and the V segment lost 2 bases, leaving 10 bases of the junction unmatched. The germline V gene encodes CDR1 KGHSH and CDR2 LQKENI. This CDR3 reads CASSPTSPDRFSNQPQHF. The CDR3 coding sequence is TGTGCCAGCTCACCAACATCCCCGGACAGGTTTAGCAATCAGCCCCAGCATTTT. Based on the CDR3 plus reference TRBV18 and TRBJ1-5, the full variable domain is NAGVMQNPRHLVRRRGQEARLRCSPMKGHSHVYWYRQLPEEGLKFMVYLQKENIIDESGMPKERFSAEFPKEGPSILRIQQVVRGDSAAYFCASSPTSPDRFSNQPQHFGDGTRLSIL.

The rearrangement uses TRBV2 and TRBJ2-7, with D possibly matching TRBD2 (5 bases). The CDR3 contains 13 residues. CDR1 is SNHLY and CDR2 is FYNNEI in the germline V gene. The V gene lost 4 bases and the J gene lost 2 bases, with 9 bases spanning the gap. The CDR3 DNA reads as TGTGCCAGCAGTGGAGAGGGCGCCTACGAGCAGTACTTC. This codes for CASSGEGAYEQYF.

The CDR3 coding sequence is TGTGCCAGCTCACTAGGACTGGGGGAGACCCAGTACTTC. Translating it yields CASSLGLGETQYF. The chain employs TRBV18 and TRBJ2-5; TRBD2 is a possible D gene (5 bases). Germline assignment: CDR1 KGHSH and CDR2 LQKENI. This CDR3 is built from 13 residues. V lost 4 bases and J 5 bases, leaving 11 bases between the germline ends.

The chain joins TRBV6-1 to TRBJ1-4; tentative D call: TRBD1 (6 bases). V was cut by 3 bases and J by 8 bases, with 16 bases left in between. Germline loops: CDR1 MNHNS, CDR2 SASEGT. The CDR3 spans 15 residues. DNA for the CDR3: TGTGCCAGCAGTGATCTCGGGCCAGGGGACGAAAAACTGTTTTTT. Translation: CASSDLGPGDEKLFF.

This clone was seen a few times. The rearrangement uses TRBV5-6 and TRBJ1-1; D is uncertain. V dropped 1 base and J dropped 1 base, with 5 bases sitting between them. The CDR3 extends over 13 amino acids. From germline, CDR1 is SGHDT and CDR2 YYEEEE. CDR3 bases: TGTGCCAGCAGCTTGAACAGGAACACTGAAGCTTTCTTT. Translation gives CASSLNRNTEAFF.

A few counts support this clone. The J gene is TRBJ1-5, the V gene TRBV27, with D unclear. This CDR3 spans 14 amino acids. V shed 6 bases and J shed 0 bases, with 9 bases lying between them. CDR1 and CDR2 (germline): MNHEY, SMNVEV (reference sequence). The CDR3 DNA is TGTGCCAGCAGAGGAGGGAATAGCAATCAGCCCCAGCATTTT. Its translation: CASRGGNSNQPQHF.

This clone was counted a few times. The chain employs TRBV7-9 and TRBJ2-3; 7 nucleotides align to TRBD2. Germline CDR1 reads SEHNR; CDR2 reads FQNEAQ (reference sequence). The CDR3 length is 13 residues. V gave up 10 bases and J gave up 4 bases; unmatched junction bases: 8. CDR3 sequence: CATGGKRADTQYF. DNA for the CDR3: TGTGCCACCGGGGGGAAGCGGGCAGATACGCAGTATTTT. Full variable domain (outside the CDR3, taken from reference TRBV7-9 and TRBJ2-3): DTGVSQNPRHKITKRGQNVTFRCDPISEHNRLYWYRQTLGQGPEFLTYFQNEAQLEKSRLLSDRFSAERPKGSFSTLEIQRTEQGDSAMYLCATGGKRADTQYFGPGTRLTVL.

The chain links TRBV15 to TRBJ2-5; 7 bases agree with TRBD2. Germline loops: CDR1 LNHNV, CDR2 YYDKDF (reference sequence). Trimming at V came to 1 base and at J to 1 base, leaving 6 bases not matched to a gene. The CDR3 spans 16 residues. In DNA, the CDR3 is TGTGCCACCAGCAGAGGGGAGGGAGCCCTCCAAGAGACCCAGTACTTC. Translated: CATSRGEGALQETQYF.

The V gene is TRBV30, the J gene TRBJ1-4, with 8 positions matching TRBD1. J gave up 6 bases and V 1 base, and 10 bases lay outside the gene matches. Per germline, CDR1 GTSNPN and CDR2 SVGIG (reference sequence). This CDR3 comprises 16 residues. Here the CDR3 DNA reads TGTGCCTGGAGTGGCGGACAGGGCGTGTTAGATGAAAAACTGTTTTTT. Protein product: CAWSGGQGVLDEKLFF. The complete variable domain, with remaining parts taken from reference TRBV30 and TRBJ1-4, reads SQTIHQWPATLVQPVGSPLSLECTVEGTSNPNLYWYRQAAGRGLQLLFYSVGIGQISSEVPQNLSASRPQDRQFILSSKKLLLSDSGFYLCAWSGGQGVLDEKLFFGSGTQLSVL.